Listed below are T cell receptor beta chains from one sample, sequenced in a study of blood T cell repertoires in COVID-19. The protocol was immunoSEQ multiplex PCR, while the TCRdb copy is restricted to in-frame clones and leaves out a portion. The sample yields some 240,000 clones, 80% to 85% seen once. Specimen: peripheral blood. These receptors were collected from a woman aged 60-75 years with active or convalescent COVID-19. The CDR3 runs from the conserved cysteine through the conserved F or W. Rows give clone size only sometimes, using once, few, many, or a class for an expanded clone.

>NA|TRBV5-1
CASSLVASGGARNEQFF
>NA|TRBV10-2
CASSRGLDGNTIYF
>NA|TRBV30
CAWSVGGADYNSPLHF
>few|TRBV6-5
CASTWSALAGYEQYF
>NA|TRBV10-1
CASSEGSGGNTEAFF
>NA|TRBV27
CASSRTGLNEKLFF
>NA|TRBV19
CASSIRRDTEAFF
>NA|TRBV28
CASSLLGNYNEQFF
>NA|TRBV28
CASSSPGSSPYEQYF
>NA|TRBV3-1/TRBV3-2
CASSQEGWDYLREQYF